Listed here are 17 T cell receptor beta chains from one sample, sequenced in a study of T cell repertoires in cytomegalovirus infection. TCRdb analysed the reads with MiXCR anew, one entry per CDR3 protein. There are around 550,000 distinct CDR3 sequences in the sample; 26% occur only once, and around 14% lies in the top ten. Sequenced sample: PBMCs. These TCRs come from a human donor in good health (CMV status not recorded). Some clones in this sample may be carry-over from other donors' samples.

This clonotype was seen at least ten times. The V gene is TRBV11-2, the J gene TRBJ2-3; TRBD2 matches 11 bases. The CDR3 is 15 residues long. V dropped 6 bases and J dropped 6; count of bases not matched to a gene: 8. Germline CDR1 SGHAT, CDR2 FQNNGV. The CDR3 reads CASSPLAGGSDTQYF. CDR3 nucleotide sequence: TGTGCCAGCAGTCCTCTAGCGGGAGGATCCGATACGCAGTATTTT.

The chain combines TRBV5-4 with TRBJ2-7, with 13 bases lining up with TRBD2. Germline V gene sequence: CDR1 SGHNT, CDR2 YYREEE (reference sequence). This CDR3 has 15 residues. The ends lost 2 bases at V and 6 bases at J; junction bases unmatched: 5. CDR3 amino acids: CASSLDWTSGSEQYF. CDR3 DNA sequence: TGTGCCAGCAGCTTAGATTGGACTAGCGGGAGCGAGCAGTACTTC.

This clonotype was detected only a few times. V usage is TRBV27 and J usage is TRBJ2-1, with D perhaps matching TRBD2 (7 bases). The CDR3 contains 15 residues. In germline, CDR1 is MNHEY, CDR2 SMNVEV (reference sequence). The V end was cut by 11 bases, the J end by 8 bases, with 25 bases between. CDR3 in DNA: TGTGCCGCAGCGGGGCCGGGGGGCAATCCTGATGAGCAGTTCTTC. It specifies CAAAGPGGNPDEQFF.

V is TRBV7-9 and J is TRBJ2-7; D ambiguous. The CDR3 is 15 amino acids. V was cut by 5 bases and J by 4 bases, with 18 bases left in between. The germline gives CDR1 SEHNR, CDR2 FQNEAQ (reference sequence). The CDR3 reads CASSPDSVLWYEQYF. The CDR3 nucleotides are TGTGCCAGCAGCCCAGATTCGGTACTTTGGTACGAGCAGTACTTC.

This clonotype was seen a handful of times. The genes are TRBV28 and TRBJ2-1; D uncertain. The CDR3 loop spans 11 amino acids. Trimming took 8 bases from V and 9 from J, leaving 11 bases between them. Germline V CDR1 and CDR2: MDHEN, SYDVKM. The CDR3 protein is CASSTQVEQFF. The CDR3 nucleotides are TGTGCCAGCTCAACCCAGGTTGAGCAGTTCTTC.

V usage is TRBV6-6 and J usage is TRBJ2-1; TRBD2 matches at 12 bases. V shed 8 bases, J shed 10 bases, and the junction held 6 bases outside the gene matches. The CDR3 runs 13 residues. The germline V gene has CDR1 MNHNY and CDR2 SVGAGI (reference sequence). The CDR3 reads CASRLAGAQEQFF. CDR3 nucleotide sequence: TGTGCCAGCCGACTAGCGGGAGCGCAGGAGCAGTTCTTC.

This clonotype occurred many times. This sequence joins TRBV7-2 and TRBJ2-1; D may match TRBD1 or TRBD2 (5 bases each). Looked up from germline, CDR1 is SGHTA and CDR2 is FQGNSA. V was shortened by 4 bases and J by 7 bases, with 20 bases between the two germline ends. The CDR3 is 16 residues long. The CDR3 DNA reads TGTGCCAGCAGCTGGCCGGGACCCACGACGTGGAATGAGCAGTTCTTC. Its protein product is CASSWPGPTTWNEQFF.

In this sample, this clonotype turned up a few times. The chain combines TRBV6-2 or TRBV6-3 with TRBJ2-2, with TRBD2 identical over 9 bases. The CDR3 runs 13 residues. Germline V CDR1 and CDR2: MNHEY, SVGEGT. The V and J ends lost 6 bases and 6 bases, in that order; junction bases with no gene match: 2. CDR3 DNA sequence: TGTGCCAGCAGGGGGACTAGCCCCGGGGAGCTGTTTTTT. Translating it yields CASRGTSPGELFF.

The J gene is TRBJ1-1, the V gene TRBV6-2 or TRBV6-3, with a weak D call TRBD1 (6 bases). V was shortened by 6 bases and J by 7 bases, with 12 bases between the two germline ends. Germline-derived CDR1 and CDR2 are MNHEY and SVGEGT. The CDR3 runs to 12 residues. CDR3 coding DNA: TGTGCCAGCAGGTTCGGGACACTTGAAGCTTTCTTT. Translation: CASRFGTLEAFF.

The rearrangement uses TRBV20-1 and TRBJ2-7; 9 positions match TRBD2. From germline, CDR1 is DFQATT and CDR2 SNEGSKA (reference sequence). Trimming removed 4 bases from V and 0 bases from J; junction bases left unmatched: 4. The CDR3 runs 14 residues. The CDR3 protein is CSAKTSGSSYEQYF. In DNA, the CDR3 is TGCAGTGCTAAGACTAGCGGAAGCTCCTACGAGCAGTACTTC.

The chain recombines TRBV12-3 or TRBV12-4 with TRBJ2-5; 7 nucleotides agree with TRBD2. The CDR3 consists of 15 residues. V lost 0 bases to trimming and J lost 5 bases; unmatched junction nucleotides: 6. CDR3 loop: CASSLAGGSPETQYF. The CDR3 DNA reads as TGTGCCAGCAGTTTAGCGGGCGGGAGTCCCGAGACCCAGTACTTC.

This chain joins TRBV20-1 and TRBJ2-3; maybe TRBD2 (5 bases). The V end was cut by 4 bases, the J end by 3 bases, with 17 bases between. The CDR3 totals 15 residues. CDR1 DFQATT and CDR2 SNEGSKA come from the germline V gene (reference sequence). CDR3 in DNA: TGCAGTGCTATAATCAGCGGAGAGGGAACAGATACGCAGTATTTT. Translation gives CSAIISGEGTDTQYF.

The CDR3 DNA reads as TGCGCCAGCAGTGAGTCCCAGGCGAACACTGAAGCTTTCTTT. Its translation is CASSESQANTEAFF. The chain uses TRBV10-2 and TRBJ1-1; D gene unclear. The CDR3 contains 14 residues. The V end was cut by 0 bases, the J end by 1 base, with 6 bases between. Per germline, CDR1 WSHSY and CDR2 SAAADI.

The J gene is TRBJ1-5, the V gene TRBV7-9; TRBD1 matches 8 bases. CDR1 and CDR2 (germline): SEHNR, FQNEAQ (reference sequence). Trimming removed 4 bases from V and 4 bases from J; junction bases left unmatched: 9. The CDR3 sequence is 16 residues long. CDR3 loop: CASSSATGVWNQPQHF. CDR3 DNA sequence: TGTGCCAGCAGCTCAGCGACAGGGGTATGGAATCAGCCCCAGCATTTT.

Ten or more counts support this clonotype. This chain connects TRBV11-2 to TRBJ1-5; D is ambiguous. CDR1 is SGHAT and CDR2 is FQNNGV in the germline V gene. Trimming pared 0 bases from V and 7 bases from J, leaving 10 bases between. The CDR3 loop spans 14 amino acids. The CDR3 DNA reads as TGTGCCAGCAGCTTAGATAGTGTGGGGCAGCCCCAGCATTTT. This codes for CASSLDSVGQPQHF. The full variable domain, in which reference TRBV11-2 and TRBJ1-5 provide the parts outside the CDR3, is EAGVAQSPRYKIIEKRQSVAFWCNPISGHATLYWYQQILGQGPKLLIQFQNNGVVDDSQLPKDRFSAERLKGVDSTLKIQPAKLEDSAVYLCASSLDSVGQPQHFGDGTRLSIL.

This clonotype appeared a few times. This rearrangement joins TRBV20-1 to TRBJ2-1; D gene ambiguous. V was shortened by 5 bases and J by 5 bases, with 10 bases between the two germline ends. This CDR3 contains 12 residues. Germline V gene lookup returns CDR1 DFQATT and CDR2 SNEGSKA (reference sequence). The CDR3 region is CSASHENNEQFF. Written as DNA, the CDR3 is TGCAGTGCTTCCCACGAAAACAATGAGCAGTTCTTC.

This clonotype was picked up a small number of times. The rearrangement uses TRBV5-4 and TRBJ1-6; no reliable D call. The germline CDR1 and CDR2 sequences are SGHNT and YYREEE (reference sequence). V lost 3 bases, J lost 0 bases, and 10 bases lay in between. The CDR3 has 16 residues. CDR3 DNA sequence: TGTGCCAGCAGCTCCCAAGGGAGCTCCTATAATTCACCCCTCCACTTT. Translation: CASSSQGSSYNSPLHF.